Sequencing of this T cell receptor (beta chain) was carried out in a study of blood T cell repertoires in COVID-19. Study background: COVID-19 samples collected from the United States, Italy and Spain covered acute and convalescent phases. In each case, the material was cDNA or gDNA derived from T cells, B-cell-depleted T cells, or PBMCs.

Under the authors' procedure: Quantification of nucleated cells was approximated via reference gene primer amplification. Data came from immunoSEQ multiplex PCR; TCRdb stores just in-frame clones and leaves some out. V, J and clone size are those of that table, while D and trimming were read from the DNA. The table records some 29,000 clones, approximately 88% of them present only once. This CDR3 spans 15 amino acids. Germline V lookup: CDR1 LNHDA, CDR2 SQIVND (reference sequence). With V trimmed by 6 bases and J by 5 bases, 10 bases remained unmatched. The rearrangement uses TRBV19 and TRBJ1-1; TRBD1 matches at 9 bases. Sequencing was carried out using peripheral blood. The receptor was derived from a man aged 80 or over with active COVID-19. This CDR3 is CASRGTGHAGTEAFF. CDR3 DNA: TGTGCCAGTAGGGGGACAGGGCATGCAGGAACTGAAGCTTTCTTT. Combining the CDR3 with reference TRBV19 and TRBJ1-1 gives the whole variable domain DGGITQSPKYLFRKEGQNVTLSCEQNLNHDAMYWYRQDPGQGLRLIYYSQIVNDFQKGDIAEGYSVSREKKESFPLTVTSAQKNPTAFYLCASRGTGHAGTEAFFGQGTRLTVV.